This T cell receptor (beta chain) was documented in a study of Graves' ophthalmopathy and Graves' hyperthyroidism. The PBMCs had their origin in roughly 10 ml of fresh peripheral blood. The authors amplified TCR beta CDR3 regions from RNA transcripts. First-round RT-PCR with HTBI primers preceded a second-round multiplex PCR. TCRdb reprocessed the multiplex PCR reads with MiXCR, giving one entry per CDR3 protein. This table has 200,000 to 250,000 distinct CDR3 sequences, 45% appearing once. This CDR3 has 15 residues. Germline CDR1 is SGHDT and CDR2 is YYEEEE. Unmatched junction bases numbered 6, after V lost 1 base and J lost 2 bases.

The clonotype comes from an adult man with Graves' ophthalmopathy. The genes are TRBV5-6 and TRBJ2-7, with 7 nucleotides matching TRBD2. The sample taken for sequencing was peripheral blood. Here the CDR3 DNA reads TGTGCCAGCAGCTTGTGGGAGGGATCCCCCTACGAGCAGTACTTC. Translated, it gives CASSLWEGSPYEQYF.